This is a list of T cell receptor beta chains from one sample in a study of T-cell memory formation after mild COVID-19. MiXCR was run by TCRdb on the 5' RACE reads, yielding one entry per CDR3 protein. The table lists 150,000 to 200,000 distinct CDR3 sequences, roughly 12% of them singletons. Sequenced input: PBMCs or a T cell subset sorted from them (not recorded which). Receptors originate from a man aged 18 to 30 who had mild COVID-19 (a few samples of this study predate the infection). Cell type and time point are not known. Both conserved end residues are part of each CDR3. The D gene is left open where the match is weak. Clone size is stated in some rows and not others, as once, few, many or a class when expanded.

J: TRBJ2-5; D: TRBD2; size: NA; V: TRBV2; length: 12; DNA: TGTGCCAGCGGGGGGGATAAAGAGACCCAGTACTTC; CDR3: CASGGDKETQYF
J: TRBJ2-3; D: NA; size: many; V: TRBV7-8; length: 12; DNA: TGTGCCAGCAGCGTCAGCACAGATACGCAGTATTTT; CDR3: CASSVSTDTQYF
J: TRBJ2-3; D: NA; size: NA; V: TRBV7-2; length: 14; DNA: TGTGCCAGCAGCTTTTCCCAGGGGAGGGATACGCAGTATTTT; CDR3: CASSFSQGRDTQYF
J: TRBJ1-1; D: TRBD1; size: few; V: TRBV3-1; length: 15; DNA: TGTGCCAGCAGCCAAGGACCAGGGGGAAAAACTGAAGCTTTCTTT; CDR3: CASSQGPGGKTEAFF
J: TRBJ2-3; D: NA; size: few; V: TRBV6-2/TRBV6-3; length: 15; DNA: TGTGCCAGCAGTTATTCAAGCAGGGACACAGATACGCAGTATTTT; CDR3: CASSYSSRDTDTQYF
J: TRBJ2-7; D: TRBD1; size: many; V: TRBV6-5; length: 15; DNA: TGTGCCAGCAGTTACAGAGGCAGGGGGCTCAACGAGCAGTACTTC; CDR3: CASSYRGRGLNEQYF
J: TRBJ2-1; D: NA; size: NA; V: TRBV12-3/TRBV12-4; length: 16; DNA: TGTGCCAGCATGGCCCGGCGGAAGGGCCATTACAATGAGCAGTTCTTC; CDR3: CASMARRKGHYNEQFF
J: TRBJ2-7; D: NA; size: few; V: TRBV7-9; length: 16; DNA: TGTGCCAGCAGCTTACCCCCGGGACACCCCTCCTACGAGCAGTACTTC; CDR3: CASSLPPGHPSYEQYF
J: TRBJ2-5; D: TRBD1; size: NA; V: TRBV20-1; length: 14; DNA: TGCAGTGCTGGGGACAGGGTGGTTAAAGAGACCAAGTACTTC; CDR3: CSAGDRVVKETKYF
J: TRBJ1-5; D: TRBD1; size: few; V: TRBV19; length: 14; DNA: TGTGCCAGTAGTACGACAGGGGGCAATCAGCCCCAGCATTTT; CDR3: CASSTTGGNQPQHF
J: TRBJ1-2; D: NA; size: few; V: TRBV20-1; length: 12; DNA: TGCAGTGCTAGGAGAGGGGACTATGGCTACACCTTC; CDR3: CSARRGDYGYTF
J: TRBJ2-5; D: NA; size: few; V: TRBV7-2; length: 13; DNA: TGTGCCAGCAGACCCTTAAACCAAGAGACCCAGTACTTC; CDR3: CASRPLNQETQYF
J: TRBJ2-4; D: TRBD1; size: many; V: TRBV28; length: 17; DNA: TGTGCCAGCAGTGGGGCCGGGACAGGGTTGGCCAAAAACATTCAGTACTTC; CDR3: CASSGAGTGLAKNIQYF
J: TRBJ2-3; D: NA; size: many; V: TRBV20-1; length: 14; DNA: TGCAGTGCTAGTTCGGGTATCGGCACAGATACGCAGTATTTT; CDR3: CSASSGIGTDTQYF
J: TRBJ1-1; D: NA; size: few; V: TRBV9; length: 15; DNA: TGTGCCAGCAGCGTAGGGGGGGCCGCGAACACTGAAGCTTTCTTT; CDR3: CASSVGGAANTEAFF
J: TRBJ2-7; D: NA; size: NA; V: TRBV19; length: 14; DNA: TGTGCCAGTAGTACGGACAGCAGAACCTACGAGCAGTACTTC; CDR3: CASSTDSRTYEQYF
J: TRBJ2-1; D: TRBD2; size: few; V: TRBV7-2; length: 16; DNA: TGTGCCAGCAGCTTAGCCAGCGGGGGGGCGATGAATGAGCAGTTCTTC; CDR3: CASSLASGGAMNEQFF
J: TRBJ2-5; D: NA; size: NA; V: TRBV7-2; length: 13; DNA: TGTGCCAGCAGCTTTGTTGGTATCGAGACCCAGTACTTC; CDR3: CASSFVGIETQYF
J: TRBJ2-5; D: NA; size: NA; V: TRBV15; length: 15; DNA: TGTGCCACCAGCAGAGGGCCCGGCGAACACGAGACCCAGTACTTC; CDR3: CATSRGPGEHETQYF
J: TRBJ2-3; D: NA; size: few; V: TRBV7-2; length: 14; DNA: TGTGCCAGCCGTACGGGGGGCAGCACAGATACGCAGTATTTT; CDR3: CASRTGGSTDTQYF
J: TRBJ2-3; D: NA; size: NA; V: TRBV12-3/TRBV12-4; length: 15; DNA: TGTGCCAGCACCCAACAGGGCCTAAACACAGATACGCAGTATTTT; CDR3: CASTQQGLNTDTQYF
J: TRBJ2-5; D: TRBD1; size: NA; V: TRBV25-1; length: 15; DNA: TGTGCCAGCAGTCCCCCCCGACAGGGGGGCGAGACCCAGTACTTC; CDR3: CASSPPRQGGETQYF
J: TRBJ2-2; D: TRBD1; size: few; V: TRBV7-9; length: 15; DNA: TGTGCCAGCAGCGCCGGGACAGGAGGAACCGGGGAGCTGTTTTTT; CDR3: CASSAGTGGTGELFF
J: TRBJ2-1; D: NA; size: NA; V: TRBV7-2; length: 14; DNA: TGTGCCAGCAGCATTGTACCGTTTGTCGATGAGCAGTTCTTC; CDR3: CASSIVPFVDEQFF
J: TRBJ2-2; D: TRBD2; size: NA; V: TRBV6-5; length: 15; DNA: TGTGCCAGCAGGCTAGCGGGGGGGTCGTCGGGGGAGCTGTTTTTT; CDR3: CASRLAGGSSGELFF
J: TRBJ2-1; D: NA; size: few; V: TRBV6-2/TRBV6-3; length: 16; DNA: TGTGCCAGCAGTTACCAAACGGGACGGGGACCCAATGAGCAGTTCTTC; CDR3: CASSYQTGRGPNEQFF
J: TRBJ1-2; D: TRBD1; size: NA; V: TRBV12-3/TRBV12-4; length: 17; DNA: TGTGCCAGCAGTCAGCCGGGACAGGGGTTATTTGACTATGGCTACACCTTC; CDR3: CASSQPGQGLFDYGYTF
J: TRBJ2-2; D: NA; size: NA; V: TRBV11-1; length: 13; DNA: TGTGCCAGCTCACCGTGGGGCACCGGGGAGCTGTTTTTT; CDR3: CASSPWGTGELFF
J: TRBJ1-1; D: TRBD1; size: few; V: TRBV6-2/TRBV6-3; length: 13; DNA: TGTGCCAGCAGTCACGGGACAGCCTCTGAAGCTTTCTTT; CDR3: CASSHGTASEAFF
J: TRBJ2-4; D: NA; size: NA; V: TRBV5-6; length: 15; DNA: TGTGCCAGCAGCTTGGAGGGTACAGCCAAAAACATTCAGTACTTC; CDR3: CASSLEGTAKNIQYF
J: TRBJ2-7; D: NA; size: NA; V: TRBV5-1; length: 15; DNA: TGCGCCAGCAGCTTGCACGACGGCAGCTCCTACGAGCAGTACTTC; CDR3: CASSLHDGSSYEQYF
J: TRBJ1-1; D: NA; size: many; V: TRBV4-3; length: 15; DNA: TGCGCCAGCAGCCAAGACAGGGCTGGCGGCACTGAAGCTTTCTTT; CDR3: CASSQDRAGGTEAFF
J: TRBJ1-1; D: TRBD1; size: NA; V: TRBV7-9; length: 15; DNA: TGTGCCAGCTGCCAGACAGGGGGATTAAACACTGAAGCTTTCTTT; CDR3: CASCQTGGLNTEAFF
J: TRBJ2-5; D: TRBD1; size: NA; V: TRBV7-2; length: 14; DNA: TGTGCCAGCAGCCGGACAGGCGAAAGAGCGACCCAGTACTTC; CDR3: CASSRTGERATQYF
J: TRBJ2-2; D: TRBD1; size: few; V: TRBV4-1; length: 15; DNA: TGCGCCAGCAGCCAACGGACAGGTTCCGCCGGGGAGCTGTTTTTT; CDR3: CASSQRTGSAGELFF
J: TRBJ1-2; D: NA; size: NA; V: TRBV27; length: 14; DNA: TGTGCCAGGAGTTCCAACCAGGACTACTATGGCTACACCTTC; CDR3: CARSSNQDYYGYTF
J: TRBJ1-4; D: NA; size: many; V: TRBV29-1; length: 12; DNA: TGCAGCGTTACAGCAACTAATGAAAAACTGTTTTTT; CDR3: CSVTATNEKLFF
J: TRBJ1-1; D: NA; size: NA; V: TRBV9; length: 13; DNA: TGTGCCAGCAGCGCCCGATCGAACACTGAAGCTTTCTTT; CDR3: CASSARSNTEAFF
J: TRBJ2-6; D: NA; size: few; V: TRBV4-1; length: 15; DNA: TGCGCCAGCAGCCAAGCCATACCTGGGGCCAACGTCCTGACTTTC; CDR3: CASSQAIPGANVLTF
J: TRBJ2-3; D: NA; size: few; V: TRBV20-1; length: 13; DNA: TGCAGTGCCCTGGATGAAGGCACAGATACGCAGTATTTT; CDR3: CSALDEGTDTQYF
J: TRBJ1-2; D: NA; size: few; V: TRBV5-1; length: 14; DNA: TGCGCCAGCAGCTTGGGGACAGACCTCTATGGCTACACCTTC; CDR3: CASSLGTDLYGYTF
J: TRBJ2-3; D: NA; size: NA; V: TRBV12-5; length: 14; DNA: TGTGCTAGTGGTTCGACAGGACGAGCAGATACGCAGTATTTT; CDR3: CASGSTGRADTQYF
J: TRBJ2-7; D: NA; size: many; V: TRBV18; length: 14; DNA: TGTGCCAGCTCACCACCGGCAGCTTTCTACGAGCAGTACTTC; CDR3: CASSPPAAFYEQYF
J: TRBJ1-4; D: NA; size: NA; V: TRBV6-5; length: 15; DNA: TGTGCCAGCAGTAAGATTACGCCCCAAAATGAAAAACTGTTTTTT; CDR3: CASSKITPQNEKLFF
J: TRBJ2-5; D: NA; size: many; V: TRBV10-3; length: 13; DNA: TGTGCCATCAGTGATCCCCCGGCAACGACCCAGTACTTC; CDR3: CAISDPPATTQYF
J: TRBJ1-2; D: NA; size: NA; V: TRBV7-9; length: 17; DNA: TGTGCCAGCAGTCCCAGAGGCGGGAGGATAGCTAACTATGGCTACACCTTC; CDR3: CASSPRGGRIANYGYTF
J: TRBJ2-5; D: NA; size: few; V: TRBV11-2; length: 12; DNA: TGTGCCAGCAGCTTAGATCGGAGGACCCAGTACTTC; CDR3: CASSLDRRTQYF
J: TRBJ1-4; D: NA; size: few; V: TRBV29-1; length: 14; DNA: TGCGGACCGAGTGGCCCCCCTAAGGAGGAAAAACTGTTTTTT; CDR3: CGPSGPPKEEKLFF
J: TRBJ1-2; D: NA; size: few; V: TRBV3-1; length: 13; DNA: TGTGCCAGCAGCCTAACAACGGTTTATGGCTACACCTTC; CDR3: CASSLTTVYGYTF
J: TRBJ2-3; D: TRBD2; size: NA; V: TRBV5-1; length: 17; DNA: TGCGCCAGCCGCTTTAGCCCCTCAGCGGGGAACGGGGATACGCAGTATTTT; CDR3: CASRFSPSAGNGDTQYF
J: TRBJ2-3; D: NA; size: few; V: TRBV4-3; length: 17; DNA: TGCGCCAGCAGCCAAGAGTTGCTGGGGGCAAGACTAGATACGCAGTATTTT; CDR3: CASSQELLGARLDTQYF
J: TRBJ2-1; D: NA; size: NA; V: TRBV2; length: 13; DNA: TGTGCCAGCAGGGCCTTCGTGGGGGGTGAGCAGTTCTTC; CDR3: CASRAFVGGEQFF
J: TRBJ2-4; D: NA; size: NA; V: TRBV6-5; length: 15; DNA: TGTGCCAGCAAGTCGGGGGAGGCAGGGACAAACATTCAGTACTTC; CDR3: CASKSGEAGTNIQYF